This T cell receptor beta chain was observed in a study of beta chain features in type 1 diabetes. Whole-study context: Investigators examined around 98 million sorted cells across all samples.

A note on this clone: Its antigen remains unidentified.

Sequenced material consisted of expressed TCRB transcripts (all of the isolated RNA was reverse transcribed). The data were produced by immunoSEQ multiplex PCR, yet TCRdb's version contains in-frame clones alone and is incomplete. Of about 190,000 clones in the sample, about 7.9% are singletons; the top ten hold around 0.5%. Using CD45RO/CCR7/CD25/CD127/CD95/CD27, CD4+ naive, central memory, regulatory and stem cell-like memory cells were sorted. Regarding the study as a whole: Among patients, naive, central memory and Treg TCRB repertoires appeared more similar than among healthy donors. When Type 1 diabetes patients were examined, their TCRB CDR3s proved moderately but significantly shorter in all four CD4+ subsets.

CDR1 SGHKS and CDR2 YYEKEE come from the germline V gene (reference sequence). The V end was cut by 1 base, the J end by 2 bases, with 9 bases between. The CDR3 totals 14 residues. The rearrangement links TRBV5-5 to TRBJ2-5, with D possibly TRBD2 on 5 matching bases. The sequenced sample was central memory CD4+ T cells from blood. The sequence came from a man aged 18 to 29 with type 1 diabetes. The DNA of the CDR3 is TGTGCCAGCAGCTTGTGGGAGATACAAGAGACCCAGTACTTC. The encoded protein is CASSLWEIQETQYF.